Below are 4 T cell receptor beta chains sequenced from a single sample in a study of blood T cell dynamics during melanoma immunotherapy. Measured with immunoSEQ multiplex PCR; TCRdb has only the in-frame clones, and not every one. The sample gives more than 9,500 clones, over 75% of which show up once; about 4.2% is in the top ten. Time point specified: week 3, after first cycle of checkpoint inhibitor. The material was blood, obtained from a patient treated with checkpoint blockade. The receptors shown here come from a human donor with melanoma.

The chain carries TRBV7-2 and TRBJ1-2; D uncertain. The germline CDR1 and CDR2 sequences are SGHTA and FQGNSA. CDR3 length: 14 amino acids. With 5 bases removed from V and 6 bases from J, the gap between germline ends came to 16 bases. CDR3 loop: CASSPSAASHGYTF. CDR3 DNA: TGTGCCAGCAGCCCTTCTGCTGCGTCCCATGGCTACACCTTC. Full variable domain (remainder filled in from reference TRBV7-2 and TRBJ1-2): GAGVSQSPSNKVTEKGKDVELRCDPISGHTALYWYRQSLGQGLEFLIYFQGNSAPDKSGLPSDRFSAERTGGSVSTLTIQRTQQEDSAVYLCASSPSAASHGYTFGSGTRLTVV.

The chain combines TRBV9 with TRBJ1-2, with TRBD1 matching over 9 bases. V dropped 7 bases and J dropped 4; count of bases not matched to a gene: 2. The CDR3 has 12 residues. Germline values: CDR1 SGDLS, CDR2 YYNGEE. The CDR3 DNA reads TGTGCCAGCGGGGACAGGGTCTATGGCTACACCTTC. This translates into CASGDRVYGYTF.

This clone was seen only once. The chain carries TRBV2 and TRBJ1-1; D not certain. The CDR3 covers 11 residues. Germline lookup yields CDR1 SNHLY and CDR2 FYNNEI. Trimming left V 7 bases short and J 2 bases short, with 5 bases between. The CDR3 protein is CASTDNTEAFF. CDR3 in DNA: TGTGCCAGCACGGATAACACTGAAGCTTTCTTT.

The CDR3 DNA reads as TGCGCCAGCAGTGAGTCGAAAGTGGTAGCCAAAAACATTCAGTACTTC. This sequence encodes CASSESKVVAKNIQYF. The chain combines TRBV10-1 with TRBJ2-4; D gene unclear. CDR1 is WNHNN, CDR2 SYGVQD, per germline (reference sequence). V lost 0 bases and J 0 bases, leaving 9 bases between the germline ends. This CDR3 has 16 residues.